This record concerns one T cell receptor beta chain sequence. The sample is drawn from a study of blood T cell repertoires in COVID-19. About the research overall: Italy, Spain and the United States were the sources of the convalescent and acute COVID-19 samples.

V shed 5 bases, J shed 2 bases, and the junction held 3 bases outside the gene matches. This CDR3 is built from 13 residues. Germline V lookup: CDR1 SGHVS, CDR2 FQNEAQ. Original processing notes: From reference gene primer amplification, estimates of nucleated cell counts were derived. The method was immunoSEQ multiplex PCR; TCRdb's version includes in-frame clones alone and lacks a portion of them. The V and J calls and the clone size are those of that table, but D and trimming were determined from the DNA. The table lists about 180,000 clones, 85% to 90% of them singletons. Sequencing was performed on peripheral blood. The sequence was collected from a man aged 45-60 years with active or convalescent COVID-19. V usage is TRBV7-8 and J usage is TRBJ2-7, with 7 bases identical to TRBD1. The CDR3 is CASSRDRPYEQYF. The CDR3 DNA is TGTGCCAGCAGCCGGGACAGACCCTACGAGCAGTACTTC.